This T cell receptor beta chain was recovered during a study of neurological immune-mediated disorders. Study-wide results and caveats: In HTLV-1-associated myelopathy, TCR clonal expansion was greatest, and in multiple sclerosis it was least, below healthy controls. Among 34 multiple sclerosis patients, phylogenetic grouping put the repertoires of 18 into a single related-CDR3 cluster, a possible signature. None of the CDR3 amino acid sequences found in expanded clones was shared across subjects. This suggests that the TCR-beta repertoires were private in all groups.

Every sequencing run generated in excess of 180 million TCR-beta sequences. These sequences covered 15-18 subjects. MiXCR, run by TCRdb on the 5' RACE reads, gives a single entry per CDR3 protein. This sample carries 95,000 or so distinct CDR3 sequences, 3.5% of them seen once, and the ten largest clones take roughly 6%. V was pared by 3 bases and J by 3 bases, with 2 bases of the junction left unmatched. Germline V lookup: CDR1 MDHEN, CDR2 SYDVKM. The CDR3 covers 14 residues. This clonotype was seen many times. The antigen is unknown. This receptor was obtained from a woman between 18 and 30 years old with multiple sclerosis. The genes are TRBV28 and TRBJ2-3; 8 bases are shared with TRBD1. The sequencing input was PBMCs. The CDR3 DNA reads TGTGCCAGCAGTTTCGGACAGGGTACAGATACGCAGTATTTT. Its translation: CASSFGQGTDTQYF.